The 13 T cell receptor beta chains below come from one sample, sequenced in a study of shared clonotypes between healthy human individuals. Repertoires were generated with immunoSEQ multiplex PCR, while TCRdb's copy carries only in-frame clones and drops some. The sample contains 2 million to 2.5 million clones, approximately 90% of which appear only once. What was sequenced was naive CD4+ T cells from PBMCs. Regarding subset: CD45RA+ positively selected. The receptors were sampled from a man aged 18 to 29 in good health. Some clones in this sample may be carry-over from other donors' samples.

The chain couples TRBV7-3 to TRBJ2-1; no firm D call. The CDR3 totals 14 residues. The V gene lost 5 bases and the J gene lost 7 bases, with 15 bases spanning the gap. CDR1 and CDR2 (germline): SGHTA, FQGTGA. CDR3 sequence (DNA): TGTGCCAGCAGCCCCTCACCCCGGAGTAATGAGCAGTTCTTC. It encodes CASSPSPRSNEQFF.

The chain uses TRBV4-1 and TRBJ2-1, with TRBD2 identical over 12 bases. The CDR3 consists of 15 residues. The J segment lost 4 bases and the V segment lost 6 bases, leaving 4 bases of the junction unmatched. CDR1 and CDR2 (germline): MGHRA, YSYEKL. CDR3 sequence: CASRVTSGRYNEQFF. In DNA form, the CDR3 reads TGCGCCAGCAGGGTAACTAGCGGGAGGTACAATGAGCAGTTCTTC.

This clone showed up just once. The chain recombines TRBV7-9 with TRBJ1-6, with 9 bases fitting TRBD1. The CDR3 is made up of 16 amino acids. Per the germline V gene, CDR1 is SEHNR and CDR2 is FQNEAQ (reference sequence). With 7 bases clipped from V and 6 bases from J, the junction kept 10 bases outside the gene matches. In nucleotides, the CDR3 is TGTGCCAGCACCCCTTTGGGGGGACAGGGTAATTCACCCCTCCACTTT. This sequence encodes CASTPLGGQGNSPLHF.

The CDR3 protein is CASSATAQVSGNTIYF. CDR3 DNA: TGTGCCAGCAGCGCGACAGCCCAAGTCTCTGGAAACACCATATATTTT. The chain has TRBV9 and TRBJ1-3; D may be TRBD1 (5 bases). Germline V gene lookup returns CDR1 SGDLS and CDR2 YYNGEE. The germline V and J ends were trimmed by 3 bases and 0 bases, with 13 bases remaining between them. This CDR3 is built from 16 residues.

The chain employs TRBV7-2 and TRBJ1-2; D is perhaps TRBD1 (6 bases). Germline loops: CDR1 SGHTA, CDR2 FQGNSA. V lost 3 bases, J lost 4 bases, and 12 bases lay in between. CDR3 length equals 14 residues. The CDR3 spells CASSFDRSTYGYTF. Here the CDR3 DNA reads TGTGCCAGCAGCTTCGACAGGTCGACCTATGGCTACACCTTC.

As to this clone: The sample holds other DNA sequences that translate to the same CDR3. The chain combines TRBV7-3 with TRBJ2-2; TRBD2 agrees at 9 bases. The CDR3 is 15 residues long. In germline, CDR1 is SGHTA, CDR2 FQGTGA. V lost 5 bases to trimming and J lost 2 bases; unmatched junction nucleotides: 3. The CDR3 coding sequence is TGTGCCAGCAGCACTAGCGGGCCTAACACCGGGGAGCTGTTTTTT. Translated, it gives CASSTSGPNTGELFF.

This clone showed up just once. The CDR3 nucleotides read TGTGCCAGCAGTGTTGCGACAGGGGCAAACACCGGGGAGCTGTTTTTT. Its protein is CASSVATGANTGELFF. The chain has TRBV2 and TRBJ2-2, with 8 bases lining up with TRBD1. V trimming: 4 bases; J trimming: 2 bases; junction bases outside the gene matches: 6. The CDR3 totals 16 residues. CDR1 and CDR2 from the germline V gene are SNHLY and FYNNEI.

The gene calls are TRBV4-1 and TRBJ2-3, with D perhaps matching TRBD1 or TRBD2 (5 bases each). This CDR3 is 15 amino acids long. The germline V and J ends were trimmed by 3 bases and 2 bases, with 12 bases remaining between them. The V gene's germline CDR1 is MGHRA and CDR2 YSYEKL. In DNA form, the CDR3 reads TGCGCCAGCAGCCAGGGACCCTCGACCACAGATACGCAGTATTTT. It translates to CASSQGPSTTDTQYF.

The genes are TRBV6-6 and TRBJ2-5; a weak D match, TRBD1 (6 bases). V was pared by 0 bases and J by 3 bases, with 8 bases between. CDR3 size: 14 residues. Germline V lookup: CDR1 MNHNY, CDR2 SVGAGI (reference sequence). CDR3 in amino acids: CASSYSYREETQYF. In nucleotides, the CDR3 is TGTGCCAGCAGTTACTCGTACAGGGAAGAGACCCAGTACTTC.

The chain recombines TRBV29-1 with TRBJ1-4; a possible D gene is TRBD1 (5 bases). Germline-derived CDR1 and CDR2 are SQVTM and ANQGSEA. V was trimmed by 6 bases and J by 7 bases, leaving 15 bases between them. The CDR3 length is 13 residues. DNA of the CDR3: TGCAGCGTGCCGGGACTTTTGGGTGAAAAACTGTTTTTT. Amino acid sequence: CSVPGLLGEKLFF.

A remark on this clone: Additional DNA sequences in this sample encode the identical CDR3. The chain employs TRBV7-2 and TRBJ2-5, with D uncertain. This CDR3 region has 13 residues. The germline CDR1 and CDR2 sequences are SGHTA and FQGNSA. V dropped 0 bases and J dropped 1 base, with 3 bases sitting between them. The CDR3: CASSLARQETQYF. As DNA, the CDR3 is TGTGCCAGCAGCTTAGCCCGCCAAGAGACCCAGTACTTC.

This clone was counted a single time. This CDR3 is also generated by other DNA sequences in the sample. The V call is TRBV28, the J call TRBJ2-6, with a tentative D call TRBD2 (6 bases). CDR3 length equals 15 residues. Trimming removed 5 bases from V and 4 bases from J, with 12 bases in between. CDR1 is MDHEN and CDR2 is SYDVKM in the germline V gene. The CDR3 loop is CASSPGVAGANVLTF. Here the CDR3 DNA reads TGTGCCAGCAGTCCGGGAGTTGCCGGGGCCAACGTCCTGACTTTC.

The rearrangement joins TRBV7-6 to TRBJ2-1; 7 bases align to TRBD1. The ends lost 5 bases at V and 9 bases at J; junction bases unmatched: 4. The germline gives CDR1 SGHVS, CDR2 FNYEAQ. The CDR3 is 12 residues long. The CDR3 loop is CASSPQGFEQFF. The CDR3 DNA sequence: TGTGCCAGCAGCCCACAGGGGTTTGAGCAGTTCTTC.